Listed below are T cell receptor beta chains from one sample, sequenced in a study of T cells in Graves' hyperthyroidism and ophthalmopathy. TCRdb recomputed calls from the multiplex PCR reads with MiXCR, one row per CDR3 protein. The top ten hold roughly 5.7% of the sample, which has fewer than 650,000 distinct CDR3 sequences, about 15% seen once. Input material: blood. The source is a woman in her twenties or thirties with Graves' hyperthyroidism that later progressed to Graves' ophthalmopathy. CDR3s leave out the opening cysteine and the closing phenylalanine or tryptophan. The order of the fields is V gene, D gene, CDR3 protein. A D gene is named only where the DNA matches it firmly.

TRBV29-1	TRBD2	SVDSALAGVLDTQY
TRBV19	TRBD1	ASSHQGAPTDTQY
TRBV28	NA	ASSLTVPYEQY
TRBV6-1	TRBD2	ASNRAGSTYNEQF
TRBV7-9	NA	ASSLLVSYEQY
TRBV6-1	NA	ASRSLSSVEETQY
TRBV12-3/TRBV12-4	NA	ASTRWGQAEAF
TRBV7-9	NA	ASTLQGPSDEAF
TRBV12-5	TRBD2	ASGLGTSAYNEQF
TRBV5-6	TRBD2	ASSPGLAGGAETQY
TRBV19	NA	ASSATVNTEAF
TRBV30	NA	AWSLRSSYEHY
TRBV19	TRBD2	ASSSIAGIGKRSYEQY
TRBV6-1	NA	ASTERAGFYEQY
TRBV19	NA	ASSIARQGQETQY
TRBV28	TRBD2	ASSSASGRLYNEQF
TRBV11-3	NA	ASSLFSGSADTQY
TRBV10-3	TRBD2	ALQREGSTDTQY
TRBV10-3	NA	AISDLMNQPQH
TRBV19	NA	ASQYGSNEKLF
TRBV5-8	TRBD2	ASSPAGGRNEQF
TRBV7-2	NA	ASSTFVVGEQY
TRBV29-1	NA	SVEQGPLDKQF
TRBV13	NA	ASSLGLQGTNEKLF
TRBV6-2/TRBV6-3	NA	ASSYSAPVQNTEAF
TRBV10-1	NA	ASSEFGSTDTQY
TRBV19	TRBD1	ASSSLDRLNTEAF
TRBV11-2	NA	ASSPEGGYNEQF
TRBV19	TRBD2	ASSDVAGGPLGANVLT
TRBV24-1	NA	ATSDLVAGRNIQY
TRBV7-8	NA	ASLGGGASSYNEQF
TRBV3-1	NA	ASSQELETGELF
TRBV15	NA	ATSRTGLNTEAF
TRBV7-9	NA	ASSLSSGDGYT
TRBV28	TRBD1	ASSRLTGGAGPEQY
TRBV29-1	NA	SVSTTGYNTEAF
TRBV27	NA	ASSLGGENYGYT
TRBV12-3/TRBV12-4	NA	ASTSGWNTEAF
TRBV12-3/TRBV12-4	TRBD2	ASRGLLAGGQETQY
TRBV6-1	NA	ASSDASKSGYGYT
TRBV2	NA	ASIGGYGNTIY